One sample yielded the 13 T cell receptor beta chains listed below, sequenced in a study of blood T cell repertoires in COVID-19. This table comes from immunoSEQ multiplex PCR, and its TCRdb copy is limited to in-frame clones, with some not included. Seen here are some 250,000 clones, roughly 90% observed once, and the top ten hold about 12%. The sequencing sample was made of peripheral blood. These TCRs come from a woman in her twenties or thirties with COVID-19, enrolled during active disease.

The rearrangement joins TRBV18 to TRBJ1-4; D gene unclear. V lost 3 bases and J 3 bases, leaving 8 bases between the germline ends. This CDR3 is built from 14 residues. Per the germline V gene, CDR1 is KGHSH and CDR2 is LQKENI. CDR3 sequence: CASSPGAANEKLFF. In DNA form, the CDR3 reads TGTGCCAGCTCACCGGGTGCGGCTAATGAAAAACTGTTTTTT. Using reference TRBV18 and TRBJ1-4 for the parts outside the CDR3, the full variable domain is NAGVMQNPRHLVRRRGQEARLRCSPMKGHSHVYWYRQLPEEGLKFMVYLQKENIIDESGMPKERFSAEFPKEGPSILRIQQVVRGDSAAYFCASSPGAANEKLFFGSGTQLSVL.

This clone was counted a few times. The genes are TRBV10-2 and TRBJ2-2, with D perhaps TRBD2 (5 bases). Trimming shortened V by 5 bases and J by 0 bases, and 7 bases separated the two germline ends. CDR1 and CDR2 (germline): WSHSY, SAAADI. The CDR3 covers 14 residues. The CDR3 coding sequence is TGCGCCAGCAGTCCGGGGACGAACACCGGGGAGCTGTTTTTT. This sequence encodes CASSPGTNTGELFF.

The chain has TRBV6-2 or TRBV6-3 and TRBJ2-7; TRBD2 agrees at 12 bases. CDR1 is MNHEY and CDR2 is SVGEGT in the germline V gene. The CDR3 is 16 amino acids. V trimming: 6 bases; J trimming: 3 bases; junction bases outside the gene matches: 9. The CDR3 region is CASRPTSGGYNYEQYF. The CDR3 nucleotides are TGTGCCAGCAGGCCTACTAGCGGGGGGTATAACTACGAGCAGTACTTC.

The CDR3 spells CAWSVSPGGGETQYF. The DNA for the CDR3 is TGTGCCTGGAGTGTTTCTCCAGGTGGTGGAGAGACCCAGTACTTC. The genes are TRBV30 and TRBJ2-5, with no clear D. This CDR3 has 15 amino acids. CDR1 is GTSNPN, CDR2 SVGIG, per germline (reference sequence). V was pared by 0 bases and J by 4 bases, with 15 bases between.

V is TRBV7-2 and J is TRBJ2-3, with 13 bases aligning to TRBD2. The V gene's germline CDR1 is SGHTA and CDR2 FQGNSA. Trimming took 6 bases from V and 3 from J; bases not matched to a gene: 6. This CDR3 is 16 amino acids long. CDR3 bases: TGTGCCAGCAGAGCCGGGACTAGCGGGGTTACAGATACGCAGTATTTT. This codes for CASRAGTSGVTDTQYF. Full variable domain (remainder filled in from reference TRBV7-2 and TRBJ2-3): GAGVSQSPSNKVTEKGKDVELRCDPISGHTALYWYRQSLGQGLEFLIYFQGNSAPDKSGLPSDRFSAERTGGSVSTLTIQRTQQEDSAVYLCASRAGTSGVTDTQYFGPGTRLTVL.

The gene calls are TRBV5-6 and TRBJ2-1; 10 nucleotides align to TRBD2. Losses at the gene ends were 4 bases for V and 4 bases for J; bases not matched to a gene: 8. The CDR3 contains 16 residues. Germline CDR1 and CDR2: SGHDT and YYEEEE. CDR3 DNA: TGTGCCAGCAGCCCGAGGAGCGGGGGGGAGTACAATGAGCAGTTCTTC. Encoded protein: CASSPRSGGEYNEQFF.

The chain carries TRBV7-8 and TRBJ2-5; 9 nucleotides align to TRBD2. There are 17 residues in the CDR3. Germline V CDR1 and CDR2: SGHVS, FQNEAQ. V gave up 6 bases and J gave up 0 bases; unmatched junction bases: 11. The CDR3 loop reads CASSSRMAGGYQETQYF. In DNA, the CDR3 is TGTGCCAGCAGTTCACGGATGGCGGGGGGGTACCAAGAGACCCAGTACTTC.

The CDR3 here is CASSQSLAGGLQETQYF. CDR3 bases: TGCGCCAGCAGCCAGAGCTTAGCGGGGGGGCTACAAGAGACCCAGTACTTC. The chain uses TRBV4-1 and TRBJ2-5; 11 bases match TRBD2. V lost 3 bases, J lost 2 bases, and 8 bases stayed unmatched. CDR1 is MGHRA, CDR2 YSYEKL, per germline. The CDR3 has 17 residues.

There are a few counts of this clone. The CDR3 bases are TGTGCCAGCAGCGTGGACAGGAGCTCCTACGAGCAGTACTTC. It codes for CASSVDRSSYEQYF. The V and J genes are TRBV5-4 and TRBJ2-7, with 7 positions matching TRBD1. The CDR3 totals 14 residues. V shed 4 bases, J shed 0 bases, and the junction held 4 bases outside the gene matches. Looked up from germline, CDR1 is SGHNT and CDR2 is YYREEE (reference sequence). The whole variable domain, remainder taken from reference TRBV5-4 and TRBJ2-7, is ETGVTQSPTHLIKTRGQQVTLRCSSQSGHNTVSWYQQALGQGPQFIFQYYREEENGRGNFPPRFSGLQFPNYSSELNVNALELDDSALYLCASSVDRSSYEQYFGPGTRLTVT.

The chain is built from TRBV13 and TRBJ2-1; 8 bases align to TRBD2. This CDR3 has 19 residues. Looked up from germline, CDR1 is PRHDT and CDR2 is FYEKMQ (reference sequence). Trimming removed 6 bases from V and 5 bases from J; junction bases left unmatched: 21. The CDR3 loop reads CASSPFPGGGPSPHNEQFF. The CDR3 DNA sequence: TGTGCCAGCAGTCCATTCCCCGGGGGGGGGCCTTCTCCCCACAATGAGCAGTTCTTC.

This clone was observed a handful of times. The rearrangement joins TRBV14 to TRBJ1-1; D is ambiguous. This CDR3 has 15 amino acids. Per the germline V gene, CDR1 is SGHDN and CDR2 is FVKESK. Deletions cut 0 bases from V and 2 bases from J, with 10 bases between. The CDR3 loop reads CASSQDGVLNTEAFF. In DNA form, the CDR3 reads TGTGCCAGCAGCCAAGATGGAGTACTAAACACTGAAGCTTTCTTT.

This chain uses TRBV7-2 with TRBJ1-2; 9 bases line up with TRBD1. The junction had 6 bases not matched to a gene; V was cut back by 0 bases and J by 4 bases. The CDR3 length is 16 residues. Germline V lookup: CDR1 SGHTA, CDR2 FQGNSA. The DNA of the CDR3 is TGTGCCAGCAGCTTAGCCGGGGGACAGGGAGTCTATGGCTACACCTTC. It encodes CASSLAGGQGVYGYTF.

The rearrangement uses TRBV21-1 and TRBJ2-5; the table's D call, TRBD1, was not checked against the DNA. TRBV21-1 counts as a pseudogene. The CDR3 runs 15 residues. The CDR3 DNA sequence: TGTGCCAGCAGCAAAGCGCTGGTCAGGTTGGAGACCCAGTACTTC. Its protein product is CASSKALVRLETQYF.